This T cell receptor (beta chain) was captured in a study of T cell responses to AZD1222 COVID-19 vaccine. A word on this clone: The antigen remains unidentified.

Some clones are missing from TCRdb's copy, which holds only in-frame ones; the method was immunoSEQ multiplex PCR. The sample has about 94,000 clones; approximately 81% are singletons. Overall study findings and caveats: Donors in the cohort were predominantly white British and more often female, and clonal diversity was possibly underestimated. Seropositive at baseline were only a handful of AZD1222 recipients. The study found vaccine-associated CD4 TCRs spanning spike, dominant at 160-218 and 743-854.

The CDR3 sequence is 14 residues long. V shed 4 bases, J shed 8 bases, and the junction held 7 bases outside the gene matches. From germline, CDR1 is SGHTA and CDR2 FQGNSA. Samples with a second dose at about 4 or about 12 weeks were pooled together. This material consisted of peripheral blood, taken 28 days after the second AZD1222 dose. The TCR was taken from an adult who received the AZD1222 COVID-19 vaccine. This chain connects TRBV7-2 to TRBJ2-2; 7 nucleotides align to TRBD1. This CDR3 reads CASSSRQGLGELFF. For the CDR3, the DNA is TGTGCCAGCAGCTCGAGACAGGGTTTGGGGGAGCTGTTTTTT.